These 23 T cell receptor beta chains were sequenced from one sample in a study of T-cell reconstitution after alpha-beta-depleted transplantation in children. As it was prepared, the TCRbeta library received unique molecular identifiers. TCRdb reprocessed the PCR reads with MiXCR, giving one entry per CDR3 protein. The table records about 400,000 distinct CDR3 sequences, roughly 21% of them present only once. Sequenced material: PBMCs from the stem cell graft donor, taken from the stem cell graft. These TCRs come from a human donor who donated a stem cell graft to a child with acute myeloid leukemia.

CDR3 coding DNA: TGTGCCAGCAGCTGGACGGGACTAGACTACAATGAGCAGTTCTTC. It specifies CASSWTGLDYNEQFF. V usage is TRBV5-6 and J usage is TRBJ2-1; 8 positions match TRBD2. The CDR3 is 15 amino acids. The germline V gene has CDR1 SGHDT and CDR2 YYEEEE. The ends lost 3 bases at V and 3 bases at J; junction bases unmatched: 5.

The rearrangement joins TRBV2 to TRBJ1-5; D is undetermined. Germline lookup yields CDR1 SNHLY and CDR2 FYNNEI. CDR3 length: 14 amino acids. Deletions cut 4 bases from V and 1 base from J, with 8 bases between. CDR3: CASSGMGSNQPQHF. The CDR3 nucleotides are TGTGCCAGCAGTGGAATGGGGAGCAATCAGCCCCAGCATTTT.

The CDR3 DNA reads as TGTGCCAGCAGTAGTTTCAGAGAAGCTTTCTTT. Translated, it gives CASSSFREAFF. The rearrangement joins TRBV12-3 or TRBV12-4 to TRBJ1-1; no clear D. V was trimmed by 5 bases and J by 8 bases, leaving 9 bases between them. The CDR3 length is 11 residues.

This CDR3 is CASGGRYLSNQPQHF. CDR3 sequence (DNA): TGTGCCAGCGGGGGACGGTACCTTAGCAATCAGCCCCAGCATTTT. The chain employs TRBV6-1 and TRBJ1-5, with D maybe TRBD1 (5 bases). This CDR3 has 15 amino acids. Germline lookup yields CDR1 MNHNS and CDR2 SASEGT. Trimming stripped 8 bases from V and 0 bases from J, with 14 bases between.

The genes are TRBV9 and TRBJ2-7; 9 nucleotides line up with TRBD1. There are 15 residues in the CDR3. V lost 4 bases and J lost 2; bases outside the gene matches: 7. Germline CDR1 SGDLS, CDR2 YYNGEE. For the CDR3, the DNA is TGTGCCAGCAGCCCCCGGACAGGGGAGACCTACGAGCAGTACTTC. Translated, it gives CASSPRTGETYEQYF.

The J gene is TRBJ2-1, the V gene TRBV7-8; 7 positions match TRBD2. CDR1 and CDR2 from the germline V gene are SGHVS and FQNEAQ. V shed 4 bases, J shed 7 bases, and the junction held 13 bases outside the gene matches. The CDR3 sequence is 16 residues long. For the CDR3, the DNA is TGTGCCAGCAGCTACCCGGAGGGAGGGTTTAAGAATGAGCAGTTCTTC. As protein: CASSYPEGGFKNEQFF.

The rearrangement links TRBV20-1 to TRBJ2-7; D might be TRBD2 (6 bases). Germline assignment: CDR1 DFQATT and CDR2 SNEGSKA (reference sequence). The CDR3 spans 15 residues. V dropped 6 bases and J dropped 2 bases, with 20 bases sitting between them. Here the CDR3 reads CSATPTAGLTYEQYF. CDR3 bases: TGCAGTGCCACCCCAACGGCGGGACTTACCTACGAGCAGTACTTC.

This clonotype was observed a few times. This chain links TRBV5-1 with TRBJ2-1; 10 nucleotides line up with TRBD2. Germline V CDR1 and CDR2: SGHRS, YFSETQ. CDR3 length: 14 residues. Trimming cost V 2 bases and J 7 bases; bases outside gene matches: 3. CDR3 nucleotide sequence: TGCGCCAGCAGCTTCCTAGCGGGAGAGAATGAGCAGTTCTTC. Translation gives CASSFLAGENEQFF.

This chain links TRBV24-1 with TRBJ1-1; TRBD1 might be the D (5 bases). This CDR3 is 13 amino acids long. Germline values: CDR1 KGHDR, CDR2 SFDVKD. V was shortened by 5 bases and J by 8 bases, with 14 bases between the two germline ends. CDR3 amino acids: CATSAGTGGEAFF. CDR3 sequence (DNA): TGTGCCACCAGTGCAGGCACGGGGGGAGAAGCTTTCTTT.

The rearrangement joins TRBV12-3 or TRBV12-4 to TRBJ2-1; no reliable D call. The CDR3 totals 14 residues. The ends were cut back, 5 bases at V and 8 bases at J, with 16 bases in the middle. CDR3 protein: CASSLRLHRDEQFF. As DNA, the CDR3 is TGTGCCAGCAGTCTCCGACTTCACCGGGATGAGCAGTTCTTC.

The CDR3 nucleotides are TGTGCCAGCAGATCCGGGACTATCTACGAGCAGTACTTC. Its protein product is CASRSGTIYEQYF. J is TRBJ2-7 and V is TRBV12-3 or TRBV12-4; 7 bases map to TRBD2. V dropped 6 bases and J dropped 3; count of bases not matched to a gene: 5. This CDR3 contains 13 residues.

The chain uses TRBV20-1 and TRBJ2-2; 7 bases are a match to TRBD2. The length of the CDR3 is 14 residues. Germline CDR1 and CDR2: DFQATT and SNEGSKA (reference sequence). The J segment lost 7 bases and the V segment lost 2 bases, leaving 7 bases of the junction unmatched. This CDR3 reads CSARLGGNGGELFF. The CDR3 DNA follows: TGCAGTGCTAGACTGGGGGGGAATGGCGGGGAGCTGTTTTTT.

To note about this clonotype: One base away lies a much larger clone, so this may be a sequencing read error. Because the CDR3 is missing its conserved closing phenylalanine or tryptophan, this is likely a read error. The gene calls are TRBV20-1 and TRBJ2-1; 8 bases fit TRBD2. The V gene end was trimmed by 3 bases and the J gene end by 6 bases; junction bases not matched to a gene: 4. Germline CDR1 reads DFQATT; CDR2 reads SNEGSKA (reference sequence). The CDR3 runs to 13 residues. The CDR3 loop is CSASPSGRNEQFS. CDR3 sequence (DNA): TGCAGTGCTAGCCCTAGCGGGCGCAATGAGCAGTTCTCC.

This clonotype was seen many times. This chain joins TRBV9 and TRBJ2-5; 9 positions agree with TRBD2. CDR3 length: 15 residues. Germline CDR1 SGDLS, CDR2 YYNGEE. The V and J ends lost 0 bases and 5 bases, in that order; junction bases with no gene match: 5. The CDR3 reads CASSVVAGGSETQYF. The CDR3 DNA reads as TGTGCCAGCAGCGTAGTGGCGGGAGGGAGTGAGACCCAGTACTTC.

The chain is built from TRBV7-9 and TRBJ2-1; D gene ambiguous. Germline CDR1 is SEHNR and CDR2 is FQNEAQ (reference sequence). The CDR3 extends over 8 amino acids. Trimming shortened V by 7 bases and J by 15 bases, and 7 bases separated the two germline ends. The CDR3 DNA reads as TGTGCCAGCACCCCACGGTTCTTC. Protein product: CASTPRFF.

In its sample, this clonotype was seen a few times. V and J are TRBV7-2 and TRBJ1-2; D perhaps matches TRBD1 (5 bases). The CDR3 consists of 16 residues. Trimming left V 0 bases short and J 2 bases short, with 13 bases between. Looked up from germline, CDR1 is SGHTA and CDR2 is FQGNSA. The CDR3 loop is CASSLASRAHNYGYTF. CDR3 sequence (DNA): TGTGCCAGCAGCTTAGCGTCCAGGGCCCACAACTATGGCTACACCTTC.

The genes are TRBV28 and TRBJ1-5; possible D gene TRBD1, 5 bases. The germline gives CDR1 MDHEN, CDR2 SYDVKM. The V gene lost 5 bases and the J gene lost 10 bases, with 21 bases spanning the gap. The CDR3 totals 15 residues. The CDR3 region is CASSPNRGPIDPQHF. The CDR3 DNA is TGTGCCAGCAGTCCCAATCGGGGACCCATCGATCCCCAGCATTTT.

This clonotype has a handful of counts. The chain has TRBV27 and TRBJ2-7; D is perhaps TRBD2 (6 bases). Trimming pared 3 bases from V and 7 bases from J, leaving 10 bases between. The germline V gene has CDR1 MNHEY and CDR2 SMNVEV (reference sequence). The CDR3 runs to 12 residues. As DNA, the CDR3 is TGTGCCAGCAGTTTGGCGGCGGGAGAGCAGTACTTC. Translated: CASSLAAGEQYF.

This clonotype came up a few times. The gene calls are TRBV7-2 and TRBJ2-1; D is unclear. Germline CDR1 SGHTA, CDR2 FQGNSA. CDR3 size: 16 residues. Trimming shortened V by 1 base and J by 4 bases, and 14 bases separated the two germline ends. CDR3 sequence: CASSLETGRLYNEQFF. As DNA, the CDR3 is TGTGCCAGCAGCTTAGAGACGGGTCGACTGTACAATGAGCAGTTCTTC.

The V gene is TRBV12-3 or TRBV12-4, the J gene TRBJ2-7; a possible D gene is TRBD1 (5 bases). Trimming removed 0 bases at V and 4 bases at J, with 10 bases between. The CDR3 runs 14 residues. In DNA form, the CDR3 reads TGTGCCAGCAGTTTAGCGGGCAGGGTGTACGAGCAGTACTTC. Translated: CASSLAGRVYEQYF.

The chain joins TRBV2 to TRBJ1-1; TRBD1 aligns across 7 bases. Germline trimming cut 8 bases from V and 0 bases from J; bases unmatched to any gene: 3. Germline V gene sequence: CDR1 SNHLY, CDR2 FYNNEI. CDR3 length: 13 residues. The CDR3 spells CASQDRVNTEAFF. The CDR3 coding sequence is TGTGCCAGCCAAGACAGGGTGAACACTGAAGCTTTCTTT.

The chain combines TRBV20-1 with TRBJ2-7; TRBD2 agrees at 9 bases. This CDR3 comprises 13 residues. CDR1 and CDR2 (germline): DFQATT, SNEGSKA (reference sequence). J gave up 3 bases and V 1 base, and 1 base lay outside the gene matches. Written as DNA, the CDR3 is TGCAGTGCTAGAGCGACTAGCGGCTACGAGCAGTACTTC. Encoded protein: CSARATSGYEQYF.

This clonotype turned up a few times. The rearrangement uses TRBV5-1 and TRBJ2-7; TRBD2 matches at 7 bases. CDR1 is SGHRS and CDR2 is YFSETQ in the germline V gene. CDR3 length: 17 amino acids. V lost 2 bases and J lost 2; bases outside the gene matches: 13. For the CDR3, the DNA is TGCGCCAGCAGCTTTCCCAAGATTAGCGGGCCGCCCTACGAGCAGTACTTC. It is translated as CASSFPKISGPPYEQYF.